This T cell receptor beta chain stems from a study of shared clonotypes between healthy human individuals. Study-level results: The authors sampled blood alone, and tissue repertoires likely differ. Generation probability values for non-shared clonotypes were lower than those for clonotypes shared by all four donors.

With respect to this clone: Antigen: not known.

Participating donors were healthy, HIV-negative adults free of recent acute infections or vaccinations. CDR3 length: 18 amino acids. Trimming removed 2 bases from V and 4 bases from J, with 23 bases in between. The germline CDR1 and CDR2 sequences are SEHNR and FQNEAQ (reference sequence). In the original processing: In the immunoSEQ data, sequences were junction-only and lacked quality scores, so filtering differed. This table comes from immunoSEQ multiplex PCR, and its TCRdb copy is limited to in-frame clones, with some not included. V, J and clone size were drawn from that table, and D and trimming were deduced from the DNA. The sample lists millions of clones, roughly 92% seen once, with more than 0.12% in the top ten.

This clonotype was obtained from a man younger than 35 in good health. Sequences were obtained from naive CD4+ T cells sorted from blood. The subset denotes: CD45RA+ positively selected. The chain carries TRBV7-9 and TRBJ1-2; no reliable D call. As DNA, the CDR3 is TGTGCCAGCAGCTTAAGCTCGTCGAGGACCGGACTCGGCTATGGCTACACCTTC. Residues: CASSLSSSRTGLGYGYTF.